This T cell receptor (beta chain) was recovered during a study of CD4+ T cells in melanoma. Whole-study results and caveats: In melanoma, neoantigen-specific CD4+ T cells reportedly differed in differentiation state.

Generated by immunoSEQ multiplex PCR, the TCRdb table keeps only in-frame clones and is missing some. Of more than 9,500 clones in the sample, around 72% are singletons; the top ten hold roughly 24%. By share of the sample, this clone is medium-sized. Its antigen is not known. The CDR3 length is 14 residues. Germline V gives CDR1 SGHRS, CDR2 YFSETQ. Trimming stripped 6 bases from V and 0 bases from J, with 9 bases between. The V gene is TRBV5-1, the J gene TRBJ2-2; D is ambiguous. The sequencing input was tumor tissue. This clonotype originated in a human donor with melanoma. CDR3 region: CASKAIANTGELFF. Here the CDR3 DNA reads TGCGCCAGCAAGGCAATAGCGAACACCGGGGAGCTGTTTTTT.